This paragraph reports one T cell receptor (beta chain). Its antigen remains unidentified. This entry belongs to a study of a mutant IDH1 vaccine in newly diagnosed glioma. In the study overall: At weeks 1, 3, 5, 7, 11, 15, 19 and 23, patients received a vaccination, eight in all.

Method: immunoSEQ multiplex PCR; TCRdb's copy keeps in-frame clones and lacks some. The table shows 32,000 or so clones, with around 90% occurring only once. As to time point: week 5, during vaccination. In the vaccine, a single dose held 300 ug of the mutant IDH1 20-mer peptide, along with topical imiquimod. Trimming removed 2 bases from V and 5 bases from J, with 25 bases in between. CDR1 MDHEN and CDR2 SYDVKM come from the germline V gene. This CDR3 comprises 18 residues. Here the sequenced sample was peripheral blood mononuclear cells (PBMCs), taken from a glioma patient whose treatment included an IDH1 peptide vaccine. The chain carries TRBV28 and TRBJ2-7; tentatively, D is TRBD2 (6 bases). This clonotype was sampled from a woman aged 40 to 49 with glioma. Some clones in this sample may be carry-over from other donors' samples. Written as DNA, the CDR3 is TGTGCCAGCAGTTTACGCCCCTTTTTGAGAGGACCGGGGGACGAGCAGTACTTC. This gives the protein CASSLRPFLRGPGDEQYF.